The 19 T cell receptor beta chains listed next were all sequenced from one sample in a study of blood T cell repertoires in COVID-19. Method: immunoSEQ multiplex PCR; TCRdb's copy keeps in-frame clones and lacks some. Among tens of thousands of clones listed, roughly 81% were seen once. Sequencing was done on a sample of peripheral blood. These receptors all stem from a human donor in a cohort sampled during active COVID-19.

The gene calls are TRBV6-6 and TRBJ1-2, with 8 positions matching TRBD1. V dropped 9 bases and J dropped 3; count of bases not matched to a gene: 3. Germline lookup yields CDR1 MNHNY and CDR2 SVGAGI (reference sequence). CDR3 length equals 12 residues. CDR3 residues: CASGQGYYGYTF. DNA for the CDR3: TGTGCCAGTGGACAGGGATACTATGGCTACACCTTC.

This clone has more than one count but fewer than ten. This chain links TRBV6-5 with TRBJ2-7; 10 positions agree with TRBD1. V was pared by 6 bases and J by 5 bases, with 7 bases of the junction left unmatched. From germline, CDR1 is MNHEY and CDR2 SVGAGI. The CDR3 spans 14 residues. The CDR3 loop is CASSSGTGADEQYF. The CDR3 DNA sequence: TGTGCCAGCAGCTCCGGGACAGGGGCGGACGAGCAGTACTTC.

The gene calls are TRBV7-9 and TRBJ2-7, with 7 bases identical to TRBD1. CDR1 and CDR2 (germline): SEHNR, FQNEAQ (reference sequence). J gave up 2 bases and V 5 bases, and 3 bases lay outside the gene matches. The CDR3 is made up of 13 amino acids. CDR3 sequence reads: CASSDGQAYEQYF. In DNA form, the CDR3 reads TGTGCCAGCAGCGACGGACAGGCCTACGAGCAGTACTTC.

The chain recombines TRBV4-1 with TRBJ1-6, with a weak D call TRBD1 (5 bases). Trimming shortened V by 0 bases and J by 10 bases, and 13 bases separated the two germline ends. Germline V gives CDR1 MGHRA, CDR2 YSYEKL. The CDR3 length is 15 residues. The DNA for the CDR3 is TGCGCCAGCAGCCAAGAAGGCGGCGGGGCCTCACCCCTCCACTTT. Amino acids: CASSQEGGGASPLHF.

This chain connects TRBV29-1 to TRBJ1-1; the D is unclear. Germline assignment: CDR1 SQVTM and CDR2 ANQGSEA. Between the trimmed V and J ends, which lost 6 bases and 4 bases, there was a span of 9 bases. The CDR3 consists of 11 residues. CDR3 in DNA: TGCAGCGTCCCCATCGGCACTGAAGCTTTCTTT. Amino acid sequence: CSVPIGTEAFF.

The gene calls are TRBV2 and TRBJ2-7, with D possibly TRBD1 on 5 matching bases. CDR1 SNHLY and CDR2 FYNNEI come from the germline V gene. There are 13 residues in the CDR3. The V gene lost 5 bases and the J gene lost 1 base, with 9 bases spanning the gap. CDR3 sequence (DNA): TGTGCCAGCAGTTCCAGGGAATCCTACGAGCAGTACTTC. It is translated as CASSSRESYEQYF. Full variable domain (rest looked up from reference TRBV2 and TRBJ2-7): EPEVTQTPSHQVTQMGQEVILRCVPISNHLYFYWYRQILGQKVEFLVSFYNNEISEKSEIFDDQFSVERPDGSNFTLKIRSTKLEDSAMYFCASSSRESYEQYFGPGTRLTVT.

This rearrangement joins TRBV4-2 to TRBJ2-1; TRBD2 aligns across 7 bases. V was clipped by 0 bases and J by 7 bases; unmatched bases: 6. Germline V gene lookup returns CDR1 LGHNA and CDR2 YNFKEQ. The CDR3 contains 15 residues. The CDR3 loop reads CASSQDLAGANEQFF. In nucleotides, the CDR3 is TGTGCCAGCAGCCAAGATTTGGCGGGAGCAAATGAGCAGTTCTTC.

The chain couples TRBV24-1 to TRBJ2-3, with 8 bases lining up with TRBD2. The CDR3 spans 14 residues. V was pared by 6 bases and J by 3 bases, with 4 bases of the junction left unmatched. Germline loops: CDR1 KGHDR, CDR2 SFDVKD. The CDR3 region has the DNA TGTGCCACCAGTAGCGGGAGTTTTACAGATACGCAGTATTTT. It is translated as CATSSGSFTDTQYF.

This chain joins TRBV27 and TRBJ2-1; TRBD2 matches 11 bases. The ends lost 6 bases at V and 5 bases at J; junction bases unmatched: 9. Per the germline V gene, CDR1 is MNHEY and CDR2 is SMNVEV (reference sequence). This CDR3 spans 16 amino acids. CDR3 in amino acids: CASRSLAGGPHNEQFF. CDR3 coding DNA: TGTGCCAGCAGAAGCCTAGCGGGAGGCCCTCACAATGAGCAGTTCTTC.

In its sample, this clone was seen a few times. The chain uses TRBV28 and TRBJ2-7; TRBD1 matches at 10 bases. V shed 10 bases and J 5 bases; nucleotides not matched to a gene: 8. This CDR3 has 13 residues. Germline V gene sequence: CDR1 MDHEN, CDR2 SYDVKM. CDR3 DNA sequence: TGTGCCACCCGGGACAGGGGTTTAAACGAGCAGTACTTC. This gives the protein CATRDRGLNEQYF.

The rearrangement links TRBV29-1 to TRBJ2-5; TRBD1 matches at 7 bases. V shed 8 bases, J shed 5 bases, and the junction held 11 bases outside the gene matches. Germline values: CDR1 SQVTM, CDR2 ANQGSEA. The CDR3 runs to 13 residues. The CDR3 coding sequence is TGCAGCATTTGCACAGGGGTGACGGAGACCCAGTACTTC. This codes for CSICTGVTETQYF.

The chain has TRBV12-1 and TRBJ2-1; the DNA was not compared with TRBD2, the D call given in the table. TRBV12-1 is flagged as a pseudogene. The CDR3 contains 15 residues. The CDR3 coding sequence is TGTGCCAGCAGCCTCTGGAGGAGGGTGAACGATGAGCAGTTCTTC. Residues: CASSLWRRVNDEQFF.

The V and J genes are TRBV28 and TRBJ2-7; tentative D call: TRBD2 (6 bases). Per the germline V gene, CDR1 is MDHEN and CDR2 is SYDVKM. This CDR3 spans 11 amino acids. V was shortened by 2 bases and J by 7 bases, with 6 bases between the two germline ends. The CDR3 loop reads CASSLGLEQYF. In DNA form, the CDR3 reads TGTGCCAGCAGTTTAGGACTAGAGCAGTACTTC. Based on the CDR3 plus reference TRBV28 and TRBJ2-7, the full variable domain is DVKVTQSSRYLVKRTGEKVFLECVQDMDHENMFWYRQDPGLGLRLIYFSYDVKMKEKGDIPEGYSVSREKKERFSLILESASTNQTSMYLCASSLGLEQYFGPGTRLTVT.

The chain links TRBV7-8 to TRBJ1-3; TRBD1 agrees at 7 bases. In germline, CDR1 is SGHVS, CDR2 FQNEAQ. V gave up 5 bases and J gave up 7 bases; unmatched junction bases: 11. CDR3 length: 15 residues. As DNA, the CDR3 is TGTGCCAGCAGCCACGGAGGGGGCATAGGGAACACCATATATTTT. Protein sequence: CASSHGGGIGNTIYF.

The gene calls are TRBV11-2 and TRBJ2-1; D is unclear. The V end was cut by 4 bases, the J end by 0 bases, with 19 bases between. CDR1 is SGHAT, CDR2 FQNNGV, per germline. The CDR3 spans 18 residues. The CDR3 nucleotides are TGTGCCAGCAGCTCGAACCGCTTTCTTGCGGCCTCCTACAATGAGCAGTTCTTC. Protein sequence: CASSSNRFLAASYNEQFF.

The rearrangement uses TRBV12-3 or TRBV12-4 and TRBJ1-4; 7 bases fit TRBD1. The CDR3 length is 13 residues. Germline trimming cut 4 bases from V and 8 bases from J; bases unmatched to any gene: 4. The CDR3, as DNA: TGTGCCAGCAGTTCCCGACAGGGCGAAAAACTGTTTTTT. Its translation: CASSSRQGEKLFF.

The genes are TRBV18 and TRBJ1-1; D gene uncertain. The CDR3 has 12 residues. Trimming removed 3 bases from V and 7 bases from J, with 9 bases in between. Germline assignment: CDR1 KGHSH and CDR2 LQKENI. CDR3 DNA: TGTGCCAGCTCACCGACTGGCAGTGAAGCTTTCTTT. It codes for CASSPTGSEAFF.

The J gene is TRBJ2-3, the V gene TRBV5-1, with D perhaps matching TRBD2 (6 bases). CDR3 size: 16 residues. Trimming left V 4 bases short and J 3 bases short, with 18 bases between. Germline assignment: CDR1 SGHRS and CDR2 YFSETQ. This CDR3 reads CASSNGGTGRTDTQYF. The CDR3 coding sequence is TGCGCCAGCAGCAACGGGGGTACCGGAAGAACAGATACGCAGTATTTT.

The chain links TRBV21-1 to TRBJ1-5; TRBD1, as called in the table, went unchecked against the DNA. TRBV21-1 is classified as a pseudogene. This CDR3 is built from 17 residues. Here the CDR3 DNA reads TGTGCCAGCAGCAGACAGGGGCGCCCGATAGGTAATCAGCCCCAGCATTTT. This encodes CASSRQGRPIGNQPQHF.